Listed here are 26 T cell receptor beta chains from one sample, sequenced in a study of T cell repertoires in cytomegalovirus infection. One entry per CDR3 protein, called by TCRdb with MiXCR from the reads. The repertoire includes about 740,000 distinct CDR3 sequences, 35% of them detected once, and 2.8% sits in the top ten. Material for sequencing was PBMCs. The source of these receptors is a human donor in good health (CMV status not recorded). Some clones in this sample may be carry-over from other donors' samples.

The rearrangement uses TRBV27 and TRBJ1-6; 8 bases agree with TRBD1. CDR1 MNHEY and CDR2 SMNVEV come from the germline V gene (reference sequence). After removal of 4 bases from V and 9 bases from J, the junction contained 11 bases not matched to a gene. CDR3 length: 16 residues. The CDR3 spells CASSSNTGGGRSPLHF. As DNA, the CDR3 is TGTGCCAGCAGTTCCAACACAGGGGGTGGACGTTCACCCCTCCACTTT.

CDR3 bases: TGTGCCAGCAGAGGAGGCGGGGGTGGGGTGTACGAGCAGTACTTC. It codes for CASRGGGGGVYEQYF. The chain has TRBV28 and TRBJ2-7; 7 bases line up with TRBD2. Germline CDR1 MDHEN, CDR2 SYDVKM. This CDR3 has 15 amino acids. The junction had 12 bases not matched to a gene; V was cut back by 6 bases and J by 4 bases.

The J gene is TRBJ1-1, the V gene TRBV29-1; D is perhaps TRBD1 (5 bases). The CDR3 is 15 residues long. Per the germline V gene, CDR1 is SQVTM and CDR2 is ANQGSEA. V was pared by 2 bases and J by 3 bases, with 16 bases between. Written as DNA, the CDR3 is TGCAGCGTTGAAAGGGGAGGAGGAATCCACACTGAAGCTTTCTTT. Translated: CSVERGGGIHTEAFF.

The chain links TRBV7-6 to TRBJ2-3; D not certain. Trimming took off 0 bases at V and 4 bases at J, with 14 bases between the two ends. Germline V gene sequence: CDR1 SGHVS, CDR2 FNYEAQ. This CDR3 is built from 16 residues. CDR3 amino acids: CASSLAASGVSDTQYF. CDR3 DNA: TGTGCCAGCAGCTTAGCGGCTTCTGGGGTCTCAGATACGCAGTATTTT. The entire variable domain, with the rest obtained from reference TRBV7-6 and TRBJ2-3, is as follows: GAGVSQSPRYKVTKRGQDVALRCDPISGHVSLYWYRQALGQGPEFLTYFNYEAQQDKSGLPNDRFSAERPEGSISTLTIQRTEQRDSAMYRCASSLAASGVSDTQYFGPGTRLTVL.

The chain employs TRBV12-3 or TRBV12-4 and TRBJ1-6; 7 nucleotides line up with TRBD1. The V segment lost 2 bases and the J segment 10 bases; nucleotides outside the gene matches: 2. The CDR3 runs 13 residues. This CDR3 is CASSLSGQSPLHF. As DNA, the CDR3 is TGTGCCAGCAGTTTATCGGGACAGTCACCCCTCCACTTT.

The V gene is TRBV11-3, the J gene TRBJ2-5; 7 nucleotides align to TRBD2. Germline loops: CDR1 SGHNT, CDR2 YENEEA. V gave up 2 bases and J gave up 3 bases; unmatched junction bases: 6. The CDR3 has 15 residues. CDR3 nucleotide sequence: TGTGCCAGCAGCTTATCCGCGGGAGCGGAAGAGACCCAGTACTTC. Translating it yields CASSLSAGAEETQYF.

Notes on this clonotype: At one of its ends the junction is not consistent with the germline gene, which may arise from a read error. The J gene is TRBJ2-1, the V gene TRBV19; 13 bases are a match to TRBD2. There are 13 residues in the CDR3. Germline lookup yields CDR1 LNHDA and CDR2 SQIVND (reference sequence). In DNA form, the CDR3 reads TGTGCCAGTAAGACTAGCGGGAGGTATGAGCATTTCTTC. Protein sequence: CASKTSGRYEHFF.

This clonotype showed up many times. The rearrangement uses TRBV7-2 and TRBJ1-3; perhaps TRBD1 as D (5 bases). Trimming stripped 5 bases from V and 2 bases from J, with 10 bases between. The CDR3 sequence is 14 residues long. Germline V gene data show CDR1 as SGHTA and CDR2 as FQGNSA. The CDR3 DNA follows: TGTGCCAGCAGCCCCCCGGGGCCTGGAAACACCATATATTTT. It yields the protein CASSPPGPGNTIYF.

The chain carries TRBV5-6 and TRBJ2-5; D possibly corresponds to TRBD2 (6 bases). The CDR3 is 14 residues long. Trimming removed 2 bases from V and 4 bases from J, with 12 bases in between. Germline V lookup: CDR1 SGHDT, CDR2 YYEEEE. CDR3 sequence: CASSFGTRGETQYF. The CDR3 region has the DNA TGTGCCAGCAGCTTTGGGACTCGGGGAGAGACCCAGTACTTC.

This clonotype was detected only a few times. The chain is built from TRBV7-8 and TRBJ2-7; D call uncertain. The V end lost 5 bases, the J end lost 6 bases, and 14 bases lay between the germline ends. CDR3 length: 13 residues. The germline V gene encodes CDR1 SGHVS and CDR2 FQNEAQ. The chain's CDR3 is CASSPDIGLEQYF. The CDR3 coding sequence is TGTGCCAGCAGCCCCGATATCGGTCTCGAGCAGTACTTC. Supplemented by reference TRBV7-8 and TRBJ2-7, the full variable domain reads GAGVSQSPRYKVAKRGQDVALRCDPISGHVSLFWYQQALGQGPEFLTYFQNEAQLDKSGLPSDRFFAERPEGSVSTLKIQRTQQEDSAVYLCASSPDIGLEQYFGPGTRLTVT.

The rearrangement links TRBV28 to TRBJ1-5, with TRBD1 matching 9 bases. The ends lost 3 bases at V and 1 base at J; junction bases unmatched: 10. The CDR3 spans 18 residues. In germline, CDR1 is MDHEN, CDR2 SYDVKM. CDR3 region: CASSFVPGQGSSNQPQHF. The CDR3 region has the DNA TGTGCCAGCAGTTTCGTCCCGGGACAGGGTTCGAGCAATCAGCCCCAGCATTTT.

The chain couples TRBV19 to TRBJ1-1; TRBD1 might be the D (5 bases). V shed 8 bases and J shed 7 bases, with 14 bases lying between them. The CDR3 consists of 12 residues. CDR1 is LNHDA, CDR2 SQIVND, per germline (reference sequence). The CDR3 sequence is CASRRGNVEAFF. CDR3 bases: TGTGCCAGTCGTCGGGGGAACGTTGAAGCTTTCTTT.

Many counts were recorded for this clonotype. This chain links TRBV19 with TRBJ1-5; no definite D call. The germline CDR1 and CDR2 sequences are LNHDA and SQIVND (reference sequence). V shed 1 base and J shed 3 bases, with 7 bases lying between them. The CDR3 sequence is 14 residues long. CDR3 loop: CASSIGRLNQPQHF. In DNA, the CDR3 is TGTGCCAGTAGTATAGGACGTCTCAATCAGCCCCAGCATTTT. Supplemented by reference TRBV19 and TRBJ1-5, the full variable domain reads DGGITQSPKYLFRKEGQNVTLSCEQNLNHDAMYWYRQDPGQGLRLIYYSQIVNDFQKGDIAEGYSVSREKKESFPLTVTSAQKNPTAFYLCASSIGRLNQPQHFGDGTRLSIL.

This clonotype was detected ten times or more. The chain has TRBV7-9 and TRBJ1-3; possibly TRBD1 for D (5 bases). Trimming cost V 5 bases and J 8 bases, with 19 bases left between them. Germline V CDR1 and CDR2: SEHNR, FQNEAQ (reference sequence). The CDR3 is 15 residues long. The CDR3 loop is CASSPRGVREDTIYF. The CDR3 nucleotides are TGTGCCAGCAGCCCCAGAGGGGTGCGGGAGGACACCATATATTTT.

The V call is TRBV6-6, the J call TRBJ2-3; tentatively, D is TRBD2 (6 bases). Trimming cost V 2 bases and J 2 bases, with 23 bases left between them. CDR1 and CDR2 from the germline V gene are MNHNY and SVGAGI (reference sequence). The CDR3 runs to 19 residues. CDR3 protein: CASSYNPFATGEPTDTQYF. The CDR3 DNA reads TGTGCCAGCAGTTACAACCCCTTTGCTACGGGAGAACCCACAGATACGCAGTATTTT.

This clonotype appeared once. The chain employs TRBV3-1 and TRBJ2-1; the match to TRBD2 covers 10 bases. Trimming took 6 bases from V and 3 from J; bases not matched to a gene: 8. The CDR3 has 16 residues. Germline V gene lookup returns CDR1 LGHDT and CDR2 YNNKEL (reference sequence). The CDR3 here is CASSTGRTSGYNEQFF. The CDR3, as DNA: TGTGCCAGCAGTACCGGTCGGACTAGCGGCTACAATGAGCAGTTCTTC.

With regard to this clonotype: Since no conserved phenylalanine or tryptophan closes the CDR3, a read error is the likely cause. This chain connects TRBV7-8 to TRBJ2-1; TRBD2 aligns across 8 bases. V was pared by 3 bases and J by 8 bases, with 15 bases of the junction left unmatched. This CDR3 has 17 residues. Per the germline V gene, CDR1 is SGHVS and CDR2 is FQNEAQ. The CDR3 DNA is TGTGCCAGCAGCTTGGACCCACTAGCGGTCCTGGCACATGAGCAGTTCTTA. Protein: CASSLDPLAVLAHEQFL.

V is TRBV12-3 or TRBV12-4 and J is TRBJ1-1; D remains ambiguous. Trimming removed 7 bases from V and 6 bases from J, with 12 bases in between. The CDR3 is made up of 12 amino acids. The CDR3 is CASTGAVPEAFF. CDR3 in DNA: TGTGCCAGCACCGGCGCTGTCCCTGAAGCTTTCTTT.

The chain combines TRBV9 with TRBJ2-7; 7 bases match TRBD1. V lost 4 bases and J lost 2; bases outside the gene matches: 6. This CDR3 spans 14 amino acids. The germline gives CDR1 SGDLS, CDR2 YYNGEE. CDR3 sequence reads: CASSPGQLTYEQYF. CDR3 bases: TGTGCCAGCAGCCCGGGACAGTTAACCTACGAGCAGTACTTC.

V and J are TRBV6-6 and TRBJ1-2; D gene ambiguous. The length of the CDR3 is 20 residues. Germline CDR1 and CDR2: MNHNY and SVGAGI (reference sequence). The ends were cut back, 5 bases at V and 9 bases at J, with 37 bases in the middle. The CDR3 bases are TGTGCCAGCAGTGACGGCCAGCCCTCACGAGTTGAGTTGATTTGGGATTGCTACACCTTC. It translates to CASSDGQPSRVELIWDCYTF.

The genes are TRBV12-3 or TRBV12-4 and TRBJ1-1; D is unresolved. The CDR3 is 12 residues long. The V end was cut by 3 bases, the J end by 6 bases, with 8 bases between. DNA of the CDR3: TGTGCCAGCAGTTTGAGAGGGCCTGAAGCTTTCTTT. This sequence encodes CASSLRGPEAFF.

In regard to this clonotype: A much larger clone is a single base away; this may be a read error. The chain has TRBV28 and TRBJ1-1; TRBD1 is a possible D gene (6 bases). Germline CDR1 reads MDHEN; CDR2 reads SYDVKM. Trimming shortened V by 7 bases and J by 4 bases, and 16 bases separated the two germline ends. The CDR3 loop spans 14 amino acids. This chain's CDR3 is CASIPYRVTTEAFF. The CDR3 DNA is TGTGCCAGCATCCCTTACAGGGTTACCACTGAAGCTTTCTTT.

This clonotype was observed a handful of times. The V gene is TRBV7-2, the J gene TRBJ2-7; 8 bases line up with TRBD2. Germline CDR1 SGHTA, CDR2 FQGNSA. The CDR3 extends over 14 amino acids. V lost 1 base, J lost 6 bases, and 5 bases stayed unmatched. The CDR3 DNA reads as TGTGCCAGCAGCTTAGGGGGAGCGGGAGTCGAGCAGTACTTC. Protein: CASSLGGAGVEQYF.

This clonotype was recorded at least ten times. The chain couples TRBV7-6 to TRBJ2-2; D not resolved. This CDR3 comprises 12 residues. Trimming took off 4 bases at V and 5 bases at J, with 5 bases between the two ends. Germline V lookup: CDR1 SGHVS, CDR2 FNYEAQ. DNA for the CDR3: TGTGCCAGCAGCTGGGATACCGGGGAGCTGTTTTTT. Protein sequence: CASSWDTGELFF.

The J gene is TRBJ2-7, the V gene TRBV12-3 or TRBV12-4, with TRBD1 matching 7 bases. This CDR3 has 16 residues. J lost 3 bases, V lost 5 bases, and 13 bases had no gene match. The CDR3 DNA follows: TGTGCCAGCAGTCCCCTTCAGGCGACAGGGAACTACGAGCAGTACTTC. As protein: CASSPLQATGNYEQYF.

CDR3 amino acids: CASRGGWGTSGSISYEQYF. CDR3 sequence (DNA): TGTGCCAGCAGGGGGGGGTGGGGGACTAGCGGGAGCATTTCCTACGAGCAGTACTTC. This rearrangement joins TRBV7-9 to TRBJ2-7, with 14 bases that match TRBD2. Germline CDR1 SEHNR, CDR2 FQNEAQ (reference sequence). The CDR3 is 19 residues long. V trimming: 6 bases; J trimming: 1 base; junction bases outside the gene matches: 14. Drawing the rest from reference TRBV7-9 and TRBJ2-7, the complete variable domain is DTGVSQNPRHKITKRGQNVTFRCDPISEHNRLYWYRQTLGQGPEFLTYFQNEAQLEKSRLLSDRFSAERPKGSFSTLEIQRTEQGDSAMYLCASRGGWGTSGSISYEQYFGPGTRLTVT.